This T cell receptor beta chain was identified during a study of blood T cell repertoires in COVID-19. The overall study: Samples came from the United States, Italy and Spain, spanning acute and convalescent COVID-19. Sources were T cells, B-cell-depleted T cells, or PBMCs; the material itself was cDNA or gDNA.

Per the authors' pipeline: Reference gene primer amplification yielded estimated nucleated cell counts. The protocol was immunoSEQ multiplex PCR, while the TCRdb copy is restricted to in-frame clones and leaves out a portion. V and J calls and clone size follow that table, whereas D and trimming were derived from the DNA. The sample shows about 74,000 clones, around 82% of them seen only once. This clone came up a few times. The origin of this receptor is a human donor in a cohort sampled during active COVID-19. The sample taken for sequencing was peripheral blood.

The CDR3 loop is CASPPDGVAKNIQYF. The DNA of the CDR3 is TGTGCCAGCCCACCCGACGGAGTAGCCAAAAACATTCAGTACTTC. The rearrangement joins TRBV6-5 to TRBJ2-4; no clear D. The CDR3 totals 15 residues. Germline V gene sequence: CDR1 MNHEY, CDR2 SVGAGI. The germline V and J ends were trimmed by 8 bases and 0 bases, with 14 bases remaining between them.